These 22 T cell receptor beta chains were all obtained from the same sample, sequenced in a study of cytomegalovirus exposure and HLA in healthy donors (dated by TCRdb to about 2017). The library was generated by the immunoSEQ multiplex PCR assay. The multiplex PCR relied on a mix of 60 forward primers for TCR Vbeta segments and 13 reverse primers for TCR Jbeta segments. What TCRdb holds here is the immuneACCESS table cut down to in-frame rearrangements. Part of the clones is not present; checked against another copy, under half of the missing clones reflect an unresolved V gene, and the others are unexplained. The sample profile shows approximately 220,000 clones; around 85% of them were found once. 0.22% of the sample belongs to the ten largest clones. Source material: PBMCs. These receptors were obtained from a girl aged 2 to 10 in good health and CMV-seronegative.

The chain has TRBV6-5 and TRBJ2-5; tentative D call: TRBD2 (6 bases). V lost 6 bases, J lost 5 bases, and 19 bases lay in between. Germline V lookup: CDR1 MNHEY, CDR2 SVGAGI. The CDR3 is 15 residues long. CDR3 in amino acids: CASSPGTLGVETQYF. Here the CDR3 DNA reads TGTGCCAGCAGCCCCGGGACTCTGGGGGTGGAGACCCAGTACTTC.

This chain connects TRBV28 to TRBJ1-2; D call uncertain. Germline CDR1 reads MDHEN; CDR2 reads SYDVKM. The CDR3 extends over 11 amino acids. V gave up 3 bases and J gave up 8 bases, with 7 bases separating them. This CDR3 is CASSLIGGYTF. The CDR3 DNA is TGTGCCAGCAGTTTGATCGGGGGCTACACCTTC.

The V gene is TRBV7-9, the J gene TRBJ2-3, with 7 positions matching TRBD1. Germline V gene lookup returns CDR1 SEHNR and CDR2 FQNEAQ (reference sequence). The V segment lost 3 bases and the J segment 11 bases; nucleotides outside the gene matches: 8. This CDR3 comprises 13 residues. In nucleotides, the CDR3 is TGTGCCAGCAGCTTGAGCCGGGACAGAAGGCAGTATTTT. Its translation is CASSLSRDRRQYF.

CDR3 protein: CSVAAMDTDTQYF. CDR3 nucleotide sequence: TGCAGCGTTGCAGCGATGGATACAGATACGCAGTATTTT. The gene calls are TRBV29-1 and TRBJ2-3, with unresolved D. Germline CDR1 reads SQVTM; CDR2 reads ANQGSEA. This CDR3 has 13 residues. V lost 4 bases, J lost 3 bases, and 11 bases lay in between.

This chain joins TRBV11-2 and TRBJ1-1; 9 positions agree with TRBD1. V shed 5 bases, J shed 5 bases, and the junction held 12 bases outside the gene matches. CDR3 length equals 16 residues. The V gene's germline CDR1 is SGHAT and CDR2 FQNNGV. As DNA, the CDR3 is TGTGCCAGCAGCCAGGGGGGGTACAGGGGGCGTACTGAAGCTTTCTTT. Translated, it gives CASSQGGYRGRTEAFF.

The chain combines TRBV29-1 with TRBJ1-2, with D uncertain. Trimming left V 4 bases short and J 2 bases short, with 17 bases between. This CDR3 comprises 15 residues. Germline values: CDR1 SQVTM, CDR2 ANQGSEA. DNA for the CDR3: TGCAGCGTTGGGGCAGGTGAAGGCTTGAACTATGGCTACACCTTC. It translates to CSVGAGEGLNYGYTF.

This chain joins TRBV5-6 and TRBJ2-5; D is unclear. Germline lookup yields CDR1 SGHDT and CDR2 YYEEEE. This CDR3 contains 13 residues. The V and J ends lost 0 bases and 5 bases respectively, with 8 bases between them. CDR3 nucleotides: TGTGCCAGCAGCTTGGTCCTAAAGGAGACCCAGTACTTC. Translating it yields CASSLVLKETQYF.

The chain recombines TRBV10-2 with TRBJ1-1, with 7 bases that match TRBD1. From germline, CDR1 is WSHSY and CDR2 SAAADI. V trimming: 6 bases; J trimming: 1 base; junction bases outside the gene matches: 2. CDR3 length: 13 amino acids. The CDR3 here is CASSRTGNTEAFF. Here the CDR3 DNA reads TGCGCCAGCAGCAGGACAGGGAACACTGAAGCTTTCTTT.

The rearrangement uses TRBV18 and TRBJ2-5; D gene ambiguous. The J call is uncertain, as TRBJ2-7 better fits the DNA end. The CDR3 has 15 residues. The germline gives CDR1 KGHSH, CDR2 LQKENI. CDR3 in DNA: TGTGCCAGCTCAATCTCTTCCATCTTCAGCGCCGAGCAGTACTTC. Protein sequence: CASSISSIFSAEQYF.

The gene calls are TRBV10-3 and TRBJ1-5, with D perhaps TRBD1 (5 bases). The CDR3 has 13 amino acids. Trimming stripped 2 bases from V and 3 bases from J, with 5 bases between. Germline loops: CDR1 ENHRY, CDR2 SYGVKD. CDR3 DNA sequence: TGTGCCATCAGTGAGGGGGCCAATCAGCCCCAGCATTTT. It translates to CAISEGANQPQHF.

The chain has TRBV27 and TRBJ2-2; no clear D. Germline values: CDR1 MNHEY, CDR2 SMNVEV (reference sequence). CDR3 length: 14 amino acids. The V end was cut by 3 bases, the J end by 4 bases, with 9 bases between. CDR3 in amino acids: CASSFSTGTGELFF. For the CDR3, the DNA is TGTGCCAGCAGTTTTTCGACTGGCACCGGGGAGCTGTTTTTT.

This clone occurred once. The V call is TRBV5-1, the J call TRBJ1-1; 7 nucleotides align to TRBD1. Trimming took 0 bases from V and 3 from J; bases not matched to a gene: 5. From germline, CDR1 is SGHRS and CDR2 YFSETQ. This CDR3 region has 15 residues. This CDR3 is CASSLGMTGYTEAFF. CDR3 in DNA: TGCGCCAGCAGCTTGGGCATGACAGGGTACACTGAAGCTTTCTTT.

J is TRBJ2-7 and V is TRBV4-2; D gene uncertain. Trimming took 0 bases from V and 3 from J, leaving 15 bases between them. CDR1 LGHNA and CDR2 YNFKEQ come from the germline V gene. This CDR3 is built from 16 residues. DNA of the CDR3: TGTGCCAGCAGCCAAGATTTTCCGGGTCTAGGCTACGAGCAGTACTTC. It codes for CASSQDFPGLGYEQYF.

This clone has more than one count but fewer than ten. The V gene is TRBV6-1, the J gene TRBJ1-5, with TRBD1 matching 7 bases. The CDR3 has 16 residues. V was pared by 4 bases and J by 2 bases, with 8 bases of the junction left unmatched. CDR1 and CDR2 (germline): MNHNS, SASEGT. Written as DNA, the CDR3 is TGTGCCAGCAGTGGAACAGGGGACGTGCGCAATCAGCCCCAGCATTTT. This gives the protein CASSGTGDVRNQPQHF.

The rearrangement links TRBV6-1 to TRBJ1-2; D might be TRBD1 (5 bases). V was clipped by 5 bases and J by 4 bases, with 8 bases between them. CDR3 length: 12 amino acids. Germline CDR1 MNHNS, CDR2 SASEGT. CDR3 region: CASSPGPYGYTF. The DNA for the CDR3 is TGTGCCAGCAGTCCAGGGCCCTATGGCTACACCTTC.

This chain joins TRBV19 and TRBJ1-1, with 10 bases that match TRBD1. The J segment lost 5 bases and the V segment lost 6 bases, leaving 3 bases of the junction unmatched. This CDR3 comprises 13 residues. The germline CDR1 and CDR2 sequences are LNHDA and SQIVND (reference sequence). CDR3 sequence (DNA): TGTGCCAGTAGGGACAGGGGGGGAACTGAAGCTTTCTTT. Protein sequence: CASRDRGGTEAFF.

This clone was seen a few times. The chain links TRBV10-3 to TRBJ1-4, with TRBD1 matching over 9 bases. The length of the CDR3 is 14 residues. Germline V gives CDR1 ENHRY, CDR2 SYGVKD. The J segment lost 8 bases and the V segment lost 5 bases, leaving 6 bases of the junction unmatched. Here the CDR3 DNA reads TGTGCCATCAGTAAACAGGGGGCAGGGGAAAAACTGTTTTTT. Residues: CAISKQGAGEKLFF.

This clone has only one observation. The chain employs TRBV6-1 and TRBJ1-1; 8 bases are a match to TRBD1. V dropped 6 bases and J dropped 5; count of bases not matched to a gene: 8. The CDR3 covers 14 residues. The V gene's germline CDR1 is MNHNS and CDR2 SASEGT. CDR3 sequence: CASSKDRVRTEAFF. Written as DNA, the CDR3 is TGTGCCAGCAGCAAGGACAGGGTTCGGACTGAAGCTTTCTTT.

The chain recombines TRBV30 with TRBJ2-1; TRBD2 matches 9 bases. The ends lost 2 bases at V and 4 bases at J; junction bases unmatched: 12. This CDR3 spans 17 amino acids. Germline values: CDR1 GTSNPN, CDR2 SVGIG (reference sequence). CDR3 sequence (DNA): TGTGCCTGGAGTTTTCTTAGCGGGAGTAATTCTTACAATGAGCAGTTCTTC. Encoded protein: CAWSFLSGSNSYNEQFF.

The chain couples TRBV7-2 to TRBJ2-1, with 10 bases fitting TRBD2. J lost 6 bases, V lost 5 bases, and 7 bases had no gene match. The CDR3 covers 15 residues. Germline CDR1 and CDR2: SGHTA and FQGNSA. The CDR3 reads CASSPGLAEFNEQFF. DNA of the CDR3: TGTGCCAGCAGCCCTGGACTAGCGGAGTTCAATGAGCAGTTCTTC.

This chain connects TRBV10-3 to TRBJ1-3; 10 bases fit TRBD1. Germline V CDR1 and CDR2: ENHRY, SYGVKD. V gave up 4 bases and J gave up 4 bases; unmatched junction bases: 4. This CDR3 is 15 amino acids long. This CDR3 reads CAISAGTGAGNTIYF. The CDR3 nucleotides read TGTGCCATCAGTGCCGGGACAGGGGCCGGAAACACCATATATTTT.

This clone showed up just once. The genes are TRBV30 and TRBJ1-2, with D maybe TRBD1 (6 bases). The CDR3 is made up of 10 amino acids. V was cut by 6 bases and J by 12 bases, with 14 bases left in between. Germline V gives CDR1 GTSNPN, CDR2 SVGIG (reference sequence). CDR3 residues: CACQTGSDTF. The CDR3 DNA reads TGTGCCTGTCAAACAGGGTCAGACACCTTC.